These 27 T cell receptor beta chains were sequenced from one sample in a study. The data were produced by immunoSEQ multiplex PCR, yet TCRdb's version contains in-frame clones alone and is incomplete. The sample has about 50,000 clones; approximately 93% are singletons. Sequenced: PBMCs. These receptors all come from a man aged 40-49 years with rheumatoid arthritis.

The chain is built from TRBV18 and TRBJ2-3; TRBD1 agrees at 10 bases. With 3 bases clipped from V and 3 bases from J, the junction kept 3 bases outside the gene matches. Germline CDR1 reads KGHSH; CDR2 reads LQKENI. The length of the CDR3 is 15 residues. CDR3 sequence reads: CASSPGTGVTDTQYF. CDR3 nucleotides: TGTGCCAGCTCACCCGGGACAGGGGTTACAGATACGCAGTATTTT. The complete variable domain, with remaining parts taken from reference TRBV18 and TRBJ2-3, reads NAGVMQNPRHLVRRRGQEARLRCSPMKGHSHVYWYRQLPEEGLKFMVYLQKENIIDESGMPKERFSAEFPKEGPSILRIQQVVRGDSAAYFCASSPGTGVTDTQYFGPGTRLTVL.

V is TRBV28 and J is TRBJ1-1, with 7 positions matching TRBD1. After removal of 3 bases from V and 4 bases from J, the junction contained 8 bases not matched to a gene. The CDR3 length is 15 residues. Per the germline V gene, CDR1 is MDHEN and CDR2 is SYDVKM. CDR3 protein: CASSFPRQGGTEAFF. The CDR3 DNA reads TGTGCCAGCAGTTTCCCCAGACAGGGAGGCACTGAAGCTTTCTTT.

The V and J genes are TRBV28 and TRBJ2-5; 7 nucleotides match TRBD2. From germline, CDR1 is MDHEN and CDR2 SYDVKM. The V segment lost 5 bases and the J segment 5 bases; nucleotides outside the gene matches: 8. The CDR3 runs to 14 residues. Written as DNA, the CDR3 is TGTGCCAGCAGTCCCAGACTAGCAGGCGAGACCCAGTACTTC. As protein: CASSPRLAGETQYF.

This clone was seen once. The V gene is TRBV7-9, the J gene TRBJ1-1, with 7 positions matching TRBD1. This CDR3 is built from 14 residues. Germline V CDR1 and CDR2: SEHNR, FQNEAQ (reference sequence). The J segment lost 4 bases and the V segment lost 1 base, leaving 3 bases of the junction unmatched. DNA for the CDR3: TGTGCCAGCAGCTTAGGGGCAGGGGGCACTGAAGCTTTCTTT. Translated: CASSLGAGGTEAFF.

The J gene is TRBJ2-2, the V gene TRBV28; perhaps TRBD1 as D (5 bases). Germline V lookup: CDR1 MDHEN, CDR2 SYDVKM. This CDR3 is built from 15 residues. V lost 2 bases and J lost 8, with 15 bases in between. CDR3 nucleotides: TGTGCCAGCAGTTTACAGGGAAGGGATTCGGGGGAGCTGTTTTTT. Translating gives CASSLQGRDSGELFF.

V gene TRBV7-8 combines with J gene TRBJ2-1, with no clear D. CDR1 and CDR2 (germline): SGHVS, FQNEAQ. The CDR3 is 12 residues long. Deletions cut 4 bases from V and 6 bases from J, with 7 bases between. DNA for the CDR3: TGTGCCAGCAGCTCCACGGGCAATGAGCAGTTCTTC. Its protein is CASSSTGNEQFF. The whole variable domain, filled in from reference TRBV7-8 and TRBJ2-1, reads GAGVSQSPRYKVAKRGQDVALRCDPISGHVSLFWYQQALGQGPEFLTYFQNEAQLDKSGLPSDRFFAERPEGSVSTLKIQRTQQEDSAVYLCASSSTGNEQFFGPGTRLTVL.

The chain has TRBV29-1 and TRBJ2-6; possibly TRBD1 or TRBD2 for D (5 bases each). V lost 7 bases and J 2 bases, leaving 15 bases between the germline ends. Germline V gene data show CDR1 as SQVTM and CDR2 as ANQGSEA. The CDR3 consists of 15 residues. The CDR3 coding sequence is TGCAGCGGAGAGGCAGGGAGAGCTGGGGCCAACGTCCTGACTTTC. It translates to CSGEAGRAGANVLTF.

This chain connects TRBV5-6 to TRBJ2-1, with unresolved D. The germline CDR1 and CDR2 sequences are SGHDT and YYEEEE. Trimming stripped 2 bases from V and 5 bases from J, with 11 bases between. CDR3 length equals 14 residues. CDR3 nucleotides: TGTGCCAGCAGCTTCGGATCTATAAACAATGAGCAGTTCTTC. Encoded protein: CASSFGSINNEQFF.

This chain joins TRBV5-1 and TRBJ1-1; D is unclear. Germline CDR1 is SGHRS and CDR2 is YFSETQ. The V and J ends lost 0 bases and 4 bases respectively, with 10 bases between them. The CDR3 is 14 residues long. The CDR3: CASSLEASGTEAFF. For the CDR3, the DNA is TGCGCCAGCAGCTTGGAAGCCTCCGGCACTGAAGCTTTCTTT.

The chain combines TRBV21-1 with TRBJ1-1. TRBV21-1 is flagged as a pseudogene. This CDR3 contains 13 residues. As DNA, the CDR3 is TGTGCCAGCAGCAAAGGGGGGGTTAGGGAAGCTTTCTTT. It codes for CASSKGGVREAFF.

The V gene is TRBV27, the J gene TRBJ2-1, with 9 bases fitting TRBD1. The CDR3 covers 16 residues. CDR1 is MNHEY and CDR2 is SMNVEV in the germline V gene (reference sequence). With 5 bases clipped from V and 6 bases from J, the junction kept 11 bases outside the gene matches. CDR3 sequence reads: CASSPPDRGSFNEQFF. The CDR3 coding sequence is TGTGCCAGCAGTCCTCCGGACAGGGGTAGTTTCAATGAGCAGTTCTTC.

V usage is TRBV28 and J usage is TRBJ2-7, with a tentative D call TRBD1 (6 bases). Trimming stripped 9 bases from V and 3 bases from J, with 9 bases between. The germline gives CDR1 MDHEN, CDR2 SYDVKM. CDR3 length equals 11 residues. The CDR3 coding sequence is TGTGCCAGTACAGGGAACTACGAGCAGTACTTC. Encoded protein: CASTGNYEQYF.

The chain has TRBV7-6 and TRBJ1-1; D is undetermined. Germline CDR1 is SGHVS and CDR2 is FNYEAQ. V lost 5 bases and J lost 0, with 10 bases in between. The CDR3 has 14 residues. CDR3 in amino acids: CASSDSGLNTEAFF. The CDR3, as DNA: TGTGCCAGCAGCGACTCAGGATTGAACACTGAAGCTTTCTTT.

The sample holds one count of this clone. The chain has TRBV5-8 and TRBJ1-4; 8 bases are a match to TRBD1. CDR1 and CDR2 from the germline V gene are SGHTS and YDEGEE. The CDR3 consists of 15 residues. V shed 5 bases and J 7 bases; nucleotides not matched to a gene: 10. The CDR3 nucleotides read TGTGCCAGCAGTACTGGACAGGGCGTAAGTGAAAAACTGTTTTTT. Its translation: CASSTGQGVSEKLFF.

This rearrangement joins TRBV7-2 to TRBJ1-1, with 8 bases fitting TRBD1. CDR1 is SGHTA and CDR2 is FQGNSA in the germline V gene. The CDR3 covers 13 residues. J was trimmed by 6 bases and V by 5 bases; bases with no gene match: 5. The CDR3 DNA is TGTGCCAGCAGCCCTGACAGGGGTCCTGAAGCTTTCTTT. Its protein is CASSPDRGPEAFF.

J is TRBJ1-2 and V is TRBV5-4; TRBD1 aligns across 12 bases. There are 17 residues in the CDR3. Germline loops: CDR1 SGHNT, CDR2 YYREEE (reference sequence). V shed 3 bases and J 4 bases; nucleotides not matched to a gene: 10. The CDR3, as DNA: TGTGCCAGCAGCTCCAACCCGGGACAGGGGGCCTCCTATGGCTACACCTTC. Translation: CASSSNPGQGASYGYTF.

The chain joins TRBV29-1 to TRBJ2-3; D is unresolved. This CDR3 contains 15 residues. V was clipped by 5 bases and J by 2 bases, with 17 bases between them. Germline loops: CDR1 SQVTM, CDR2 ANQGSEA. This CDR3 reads CSVMDRAQTTDTQYF. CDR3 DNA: TGCAGCGTTATGGACCGGGCCCAGACCACAGATACGCAGTATTTT.

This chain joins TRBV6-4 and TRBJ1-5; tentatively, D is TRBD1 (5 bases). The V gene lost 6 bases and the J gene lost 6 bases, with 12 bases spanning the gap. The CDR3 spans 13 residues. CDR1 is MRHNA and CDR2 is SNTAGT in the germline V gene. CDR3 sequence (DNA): TGTGCCAGCAGCATGGGGGTGGCTCAGCCCCAGCATTTT. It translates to CASSMGVAQPQHF.

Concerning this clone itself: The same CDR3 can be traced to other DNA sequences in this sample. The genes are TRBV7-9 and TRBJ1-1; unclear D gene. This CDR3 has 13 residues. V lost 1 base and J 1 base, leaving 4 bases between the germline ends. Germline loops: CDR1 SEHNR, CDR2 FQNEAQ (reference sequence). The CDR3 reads CASSLGENTEAFF. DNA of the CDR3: TGTGCCAGCAGCTTAGGAGAGAACACTGAAGCTTTCTTT.

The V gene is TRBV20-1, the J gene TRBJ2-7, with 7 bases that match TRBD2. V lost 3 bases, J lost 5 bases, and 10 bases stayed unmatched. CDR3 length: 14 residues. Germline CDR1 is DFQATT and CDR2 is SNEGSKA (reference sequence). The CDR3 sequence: CSASSTGRGDEQYF. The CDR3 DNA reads TGCAGTGCTAGTTCGACGGGACGGGGGGACGAGCAGTACTTC.

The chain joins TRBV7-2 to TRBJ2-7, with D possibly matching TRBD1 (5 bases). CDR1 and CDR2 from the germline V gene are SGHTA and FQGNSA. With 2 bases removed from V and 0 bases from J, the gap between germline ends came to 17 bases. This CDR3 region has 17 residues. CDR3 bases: TGTGCCAGCAGCTTATTTCCCCCGACAGCGAGCTCCTACGAGCAGTACTTC. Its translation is CASSLFPPTASSYEQYF. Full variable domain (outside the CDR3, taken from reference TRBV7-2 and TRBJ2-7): GAGVSQSPSNKVTEKGKDVELRCDPISGHTALYWYRQSLGQGLEFLIYFQGNSAPDKSGLPSDRFSAERTGGSVSTLTIQRTQQEDSAVYLCASSLFPPTASSYEQYFGPGTRLTVT.

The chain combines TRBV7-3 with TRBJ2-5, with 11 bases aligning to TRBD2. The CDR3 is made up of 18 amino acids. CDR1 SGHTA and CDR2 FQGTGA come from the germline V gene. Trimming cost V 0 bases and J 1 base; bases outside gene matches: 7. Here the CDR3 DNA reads TGTGCCAGCAGCTTAACCCCCCTAGCGGGAGGCTTCCAAGAGACCCAGTACTTC. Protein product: CASSLTPLAGGFQETQYF. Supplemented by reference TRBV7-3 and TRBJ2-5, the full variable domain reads GAGVSQTPSNKVTEKGKYVELRCDPISGHTALYWYRQSLGQGPEFLIYFQGTGAADDSGLPNDRFFAVRPEGSVSTLKIQRTERGDSAVYLCASSLTPLAGGFQETQYFGPGTRLLVL.

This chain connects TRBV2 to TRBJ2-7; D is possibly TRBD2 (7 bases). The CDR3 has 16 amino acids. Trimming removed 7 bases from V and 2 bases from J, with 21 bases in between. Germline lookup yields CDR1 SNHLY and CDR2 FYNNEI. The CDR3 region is CASNSAKGGGPYEQYF. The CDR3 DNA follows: TGTGCCAGCAACTCGGCCAAGGGGGGAGGGCCCTACGAGCAGTACTTC.

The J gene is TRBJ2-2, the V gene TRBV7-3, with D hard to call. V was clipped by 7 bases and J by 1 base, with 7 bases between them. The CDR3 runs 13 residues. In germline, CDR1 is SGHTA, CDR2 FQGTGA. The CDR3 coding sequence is TGTGCCAGCACCGACTTGAACACCGGGGAGCTGTTTTTT. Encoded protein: CASTDLNTGELFF.

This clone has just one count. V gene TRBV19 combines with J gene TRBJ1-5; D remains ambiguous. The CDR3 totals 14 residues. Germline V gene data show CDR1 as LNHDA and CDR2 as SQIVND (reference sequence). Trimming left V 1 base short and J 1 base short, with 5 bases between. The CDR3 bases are TGTGCCAGTAGTATAGGCAAAAGCAATCAGCCCCAGCATTTT. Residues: CASSIGKSNQPQHF.

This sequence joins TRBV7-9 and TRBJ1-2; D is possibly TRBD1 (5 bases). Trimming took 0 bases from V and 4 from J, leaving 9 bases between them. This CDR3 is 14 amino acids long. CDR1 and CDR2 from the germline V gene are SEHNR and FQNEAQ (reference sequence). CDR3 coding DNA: TGTGCCAGCAGCTTAGCCCTGGACACCTATGGCTACACCTTC. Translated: CASSLALDTYGYTF.

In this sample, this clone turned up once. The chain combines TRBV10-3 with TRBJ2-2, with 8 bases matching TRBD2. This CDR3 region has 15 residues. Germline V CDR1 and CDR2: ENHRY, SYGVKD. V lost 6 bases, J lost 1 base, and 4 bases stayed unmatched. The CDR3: CAISPGLVNTGELFF. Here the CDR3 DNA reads TGTGCCATCAGCCCGGGACTAGTGAACACCGGGGAGCTGTTTTTT.